The clone carrying this T cell receptor (beta chain) occurred a few times. An end of the junction does not agree with germline; a read error may underlie this. TCRbeta libraries were built with three rounds of nested PCR, modified from ARM-PCR. TCRdb redid the calling of the multiplex PCR reads with MiXCR, one entry per CDR3 protein. The data contain some 97,000 distinct CDR3 sequences, less than 75% of them singletons. This record comes from a study of tumor and adjacent non-tumor tissue in lung cancer. Study context: The patients, around 10 men and a few women, were about 30 to 76 with stage I to III disease.

No cell sorting was done before RNA was extracted from the tissue. This non-tumor lung sample came from over 3 cm beyond the tumor edge. Between August and November 2014, newly diagnosed, chemotherapy-naive lung cancer patients underwent thoracic surgery in China. The CDR3 runs 17 residues. Germline CDR1 and CDR2: SGHNT and YYREEE (reference sequence). This chain links TRBV5-4 with TRBJ2-1; 13 bases line up with TRBD2. The material sequenced was distant non-tumor lung tissue. This receptor was identified in a man aged 25 to 45 with non-small cell lung cancer. The CDR3 loop is CASSELAGGPSYNEQSF. Written as DNA, the CDR3 is TGTGCCAGCAGCGAACTAGCGGGGGGGCCGTCCTACAATGAGCAGTCCTTC.